This T cell receptor beta chain was captured in a study of low-dose radiotherapy and immunotherapy resistance in tumors. Study in general: Per fraction, Cohort 1 was given 0.5 Gy every 2 weeks, for a total of 6.5 Gy. Across 26 weeks, 13 Gy in total went to Cohort 2, delivered as 1 Gy per fraction every two weeks. While receiving nivolumab 240 mg every two weeks, patients also received ipilimumab 1 mg/kg every six weeks, both intravenously.

The time point is: after trial treatment. Described treatment: LDRT plus nivolumab, ipilimumab, low-dose cyclophosphamide and aspirin (RACIN trial). Donors received a regimen that comprised nivolumab, ipilimumab, aspirin, low-dose cyclophosphamide and low-dose radiotherapy. Primers used for first-strand cDNA, a TRAV- and TRBV-specific set, covered both alpha and beta chains. It was with a constant-region primer and a V-primer adapter that TCRs were amplified over approximately 18 PCR cycles. Each CDR3 protein is one row after TCRdb ran MiXCR on the reads. The sample consists of approximately 80,000 distinct CDR3 sequences, about a sixth of them appearing once. This clonotype was detected ten times or more. The receptor's source is a male donor with prostate cancer. The material was PBMCs, obtained after low-dose radiotherapy plus immunotherapy.

CDR3 sequence: CASSPVRIGDTQYF. The CDR3 DNA reads TGTGCCAGCAGCCCGGTTCGAATTGGCGATACGCAGTATTTT. This chain connects TRBV2 to TRBJ2-3; no definite D call. Germline assignment: CDR1 SNHLY and CDR2 FYNNEI. This CDR3 region has 14 residues. V was pared by 6 bases and J by 6 bases, with 16 bases between.